Sequencing of this TCR beta chain was carried out in a study of cytomegalovirus exposure and HLA in healthy donors (dated by TCRdb to between 2016 and 2019). For the wider study: An earlier analysis of roughly 610 of the donors reported 276 Gb of sequence data and 90 million to 120 million unique TCR beta sequences obtained from approximately 180 million T cells. Roughly 300 gigabases of sequencing data and approximately 93 million unique TCR sequences were included in an early release covering about 700 HLA-typed donors. The genetic ancestry cluster associated with self-reported Caucasian donors included 81% of the roughly 380 genotyped donors. The study aimed to test whether cataloging public T cell receptors could reveal signatures of past pathogen exposure. The study used immunosequencing to profile the T cell repertoires of approximately 690 subjects and linked those repertoires to cytomegalovirus serostatus. A separate validation cohort of roughly 120 different subjects was used in addition to the 666-subject first cohort. High-throughput TCR immunosequencing, statistical association of individual TCRs with disease status, and machine learning were combined to predict cytomegalovirus infection status. In a later analysis, previously published TCR beta repertoires from several hundred donors were re-analyzed and high-resolution HLA genotyping was added so that TCR occurrence patterns could be studied. Rather than drawing on any new phenotypic data, the later analysis identified candidate immune exposures from TCR beta sequences and the way those sequences occurred across donors. To decide whether each TCR beta V gene segment behaved as functional or pseudogenic, an earlier analysis of fewer than 750 of the donors relied on high-throughput TCR beta sequencing. Alongside the repertoire data, information on donor age, sex, ethnicity and CMV serostatus was compiled. A later genetic analysis used genome-wide SNP genotypes for about 60% of the roughly 700 donors, treating that subset as a discovery cohort. All discovery cohort repertoires had been generated using a single sequencing platform. Both class I and class II loci were covered by HLA typing, at four-digit resolution. Typing coverage differed by locus: A, B, C, DRB1 and DQB1 were typed in about 629-630 donors, DQA1 in about 550, DPA1 in approximately 610, and DPB1 in 472. Roughly 5 DR-DQ haplotypes were handled as single units for association and clustering, since linkage in the cohort was strong. Among some 400 genotyped donors of the cohort, an average of around 250,000 unique TCR beta nucleotide sequences was sequenced per donor, of which 15% to 20% were non-productive. Broad study findings and their caveats: The classifier was reported to diagnose cytomegalovirus status with high specificity and sensitivity in both the original and validation cohorts. For the cohort, immune exposure information was limited to CMV serostatus. In vitro tests confirmed that three of the cytomegalovirus-associated TCR beta chains recognize cytomegalovirus antigens. The sequencing pipeline was judged likely to have produced a cluster of highly shared sequence variants as a technical artifact. A later analysis found that HLA-associated TCR beta chains were more clonally expanded and had lower generation probabilities than equally common non-associated chains. About 15 rarely observed V segments, including chromosome 9 orphons, were excluded from the earlier analysis of some 590 of the donors because counts were too low. A later genetic analysis associated a missense DCLRE1C variant with V-gene and J-gene trimming of TCR beta chains, and an independent cohort replicated the association. A further reported finding was that TCR beta sequences accurately predicted the HLA-A and HLA-B alleles for most subjects in the first cohort. According to a later analysis, most CMV-associated TCR beta chains appeared to be HLA-restricted, and the HLA associations seemed to be driven largely by CMV exposure. In a later analysis, about 17,000 TCR beta sequences were associated with specific HLA alleles at a false discovery rate of 0.05. The authors suggested that the approach could potentially be extended to other disease states and immunological phenotypes. A later analysis found that TCR association rates varied across HLA loci, with DRB1 alleles showing the most associated TCRs and HLA-C alleles the fewest. When HLA alleles, especially DR and DQ, strongly co-occurred, TCR associations were difficult to assign to individual alleles. Because the 87-base-pair reads could not distinguish some IMGT-functional V segments, including TRBV6-2 and TRBV6-3, those segments were excluded. Because HLA typing was missing for some donors at each locus, association tests included only the typed subset. A total of around 150 TCR beta chains were listed by the study as associated with cytomegalovirus. In this cohort, only TCR beta chains were sequenced, and detectable features were limited by the absence of alpha or paired-chain data. According to a later analysis, parvovirus B19, influenza, CMV and Epstein-Barr virus appeared linked to several top co-occurrence clusters. In an earlier analysis of approximately 590 of the donors, most TCR beta V segments were observed in productive rearrangements about 90% or about 30% of the time, broadly matching IMGT annotations. The presence/absence analyses assumed that sequencing depth was roughly uniform across donors, and that assumption may not be true. A later genetic analysis reported fewer N-insertions in productive TCRs among donors in an Asian-associated ancestry cluster than the roughly 620-donor mean. Linkage disequilibrium might explain the correlated functional status among segregating V segments, but an unknown experimental factor could not be excluded. Most TCR sequences were observed very rarely across donors, whereas some public TCRs were present in many individuals.

With regard to this clone: Its antigen has not been determined. It has no much larger one-base neighbor in the sample; base qualities were not kept.

Trimming leaves V shorter by 8 bases and J shorter by 0 bases, with the junction holding 6 bases beyond the gene matches. Including the terminal cysteine and phenylalanine, the CDR3 comprises 15 residues. The retained sequence is limited to the CDR3, 45 bases, with the frame set at the first base. CDR1 and CDR2 (SGHVS, FQNEAQ) derive from the germline V gene. The cohort comprised more than 550 healthy bone marrow donors. At the time of sampling, all cohort members were nominally healthy, though unrecorded immune exposures were likely present. The donor was CMV seronegative and belonged to the group of 350 to 400 seronegative cohort members. Each donor provided a peripheral blood sample, and peripheral blood mononuclear cells were used for TCR beta sequencing. Genomic DNA extraction from the blood cell samples was performed with the Qiagen DNeasy Blood Extraction Kit. Library generation was performed with the immunoSEQ multiplex PCR assay. A mixture of 60 forward primers for TCR Vbeta segments and 13 reverse primers for TCR Jbeta segments was used in the multiplex PCR. The CDR3 region of rearranged TCR beta genes was amplified from genomic DNA with a multiplex PCR assay. The amplified TCR beta libraries were sequenced on the Illumina HiSeq System as 87-base-pair reads. The source study handled its data this way. A later analysis tallied 75 million to 95 million unique TCR beta chains across the 640 or so repertoires, and some 12 million of those chains were shared by two or more donors. Raw reads were error-corrected and collapsed into unique sequences by a nearest-neighbor algorithm in which closely related sequences were merged to remove PCR and sequencing errors. CDR3 sequences were aligned to IMGT reference sequences to assign V, D and J gene segments. For a sequence to be retained, a match of at least six nucleotides to both a V gene segment and a J gene segment was required. Rearrangements were classified as productive when the CDR3 lacked stop codons and remained in frame with V and J, and all other rearrangements were classified as non-productive. Following IMGT convention, CDR3 was defined as the stretch from the second conserved V-encoded cysteine to the conserved J-encoded phenylalanine. The earlier analysis of 500 to 750 of the donors excluded any sequence lacking an unambiguous match to a single V gene segment. An earlier analysis of a few hundred of the donors classified V segments as functional when productive rearrangements were above 56.7% and as segregating when the standard deviation between donors was above 5%. To diagnose cytomegalovirus status from the catalog of TCR beta chain sequences, a statistical classification framework was built. In a later analysis, TCR nucleotide sequences were compared against IMGT/GENE-DB human TR gene sequences so that V and J genes could be assigned. A later analysis assigned CDR3 sequences and most-parsimonious VDJ recombination scenarios with the TCRdist pipeline. A later analysis defined each TCR beta chain by its CDR3 amino acid sequence plus V-gene family, and excluded reads lacking a unique V-gene family. A later analysis removed 592 highly shared, low-generation-probability nucleotide sequences to deal with suspected cross-contamination and a sequencing artifact. For each public chain, a later analysis derived a clonal expansion index from normalized ranks of inferred template counts within each repertoire. In a later analysis, generation probabilities were computed using a VDJ recombination model fitted to out-of-frame rearrangements, and the results were checked against IGoR. Hypergeometric tests were used in a later analysis to score TCR-TCR, TCR-HLA and TCR-CMV co-occurrence, with a repertoire-size bias correction applied to the TCR pairs. In a later analysis, false discovery rates were estimated by permuting HLA or CMV assignments 20 times. A later analysis grouped co-occurring TCRs with DBSCAN, adding TCRdist sequence similarity when clustering within HLA-allele-positive subsets. For co-occurrence clustering, repertoires with fewer than 30,000 or more than 120,000 public chains were excluded, along with roughly 5 repertoires with anomalous nucleotide sharing. TCRdb stores this immuneACCESS table with in-frame sequences only. Part of the clones is absent; in the studies checked, under half of the shortfall reflects unresolved V genes, and no reason is known for the rest. V and J calls and clone size are as listed in that table; D and trimming were resolved from the DNA. This sample comprises around 230,000 clones, 70% to 90% of them detected only once. About 0.25% of the sample is held by the ten biggest clonotypes.

The sequenced material came from PBMCs. Here the chain combines TRBV7-8 and TRBJ2-7, and TRBD2 matches 11 of the central bases. This receptor was identified in a girl aged 2-10 years in good health and CMV-seronegative. This receptor carries the CDR3 CASGTSGVTSYEQYF. The sequenced DNA: TGTGCCAGCGGGACTAGCGGAGTCACCTCCTACGAGCAGTACTTC.